The 13 T cell receptor beta chains in this list originate from one sample, sequenced in a study of blood T cells in healthy people across ages. A sample-barcoded 5' primer and a J-beta primer mix were used in a second PCR of about 7 to 12 cycles. TCRdb itself ran the 5' RACE reads through MiXCR, one entry per CDR3 protein. The sample records about 650,000 distinct CDR3 sequences, less than 40% being singletons. The source material was blood. All receptors come from an elderly woman in good health.

This clonotype was observed many times. The chain recombines TRBV6-5 with TRBJ1-2; possibly TRBD1 for D (5 bases). The germline gives CDR1 MNHEY, CDR2 SVGAGI. The V and J ends lost 2 bases and 1 base respectively, with 5 bases between them. This CDR3 region has 13 residues. The CDR3 DNA is TGTGCCAGCAGTTACCAGGGTAACTATGGCTACACCTTC. This translates into CASSYQGNYGYTF.

The table lists this clonotype with many counts. CDR3 amino acids: CASSLLTVETQYF. CDR3 in DNA: TGCGCCAGCAGCTTATTGACAGTAGAGACCCAGTACTTC. This chain links TRBV5-1 with TRBJ2-5, with a possible D match to TRBD1 (5 bases). The CDR3 consists of 13 residues. Trimming pared 2 bases from V and 4 bases from J, leaving 9 bases between. CDR1 is SGHRS and CDR2 is YFSETQ in the germline V gene.

The table lists this clonotype with many counts. The chain combines TRBV28 with TRBJ2-7; TRBD1 agrees at 9 bases. Trimming took 6 bases from V and 6 from J; bases not matched to a gene: 12. The CDR3 loop spans 15 amino acids. CDR1 MDHEN and CDR2 SYDVKM come from the germline V gene. The CDR3 DNA follows: TGTGCCAGCAGGCGCCCGGGACAGGGTCTCGGCGAGCAGTACTTC. The encoded protein is CASRRPGQGLGEQYF.

This chain links TRBV5-5 with TRBJ1-1; possibly TRBD1 for D (5 bases). This CDR3 is built from 13 residues. Looked up from germline, CDR1 is SGHKS and CDR2 is YYEKEE (reference sequence). The V and J ends lost 3 bases and 11 bases respectively, with 17 bases between them. The CDR3 DNA follows: TGTGCCAGCAGCTCTCCGGGGACCGACGTCGCTTTCTTT. Amino acids: CASSSPGTDVAFF.

A few counts support this clonotype. V is TRBV29-1 and J is TRBJ1-1; a possible D gene is TRBD1 (6 bases). Trimming cost V 2 bases and J 5 bases, with 9 bases left between them. Per germline, CDR1 SQVTM and CDR2 ANQGSEA. The CDR3 runs to 12 residues. CDR3 sequence: CSVEWQGTEAFF. CDR3 in DNA: TGCAGCGTTGAATGGCAGGGGACTGAAGCTTTCTTT.

In this sample, this clonotype turned up a few times. The V and J genes are TRBV6-5 and TRBJ1-3; D not certain. The CDR3 length is 14 residues. V lost 7 bases, J lost 2 bases, and 12 bases lay in between. Germline V lookup: CDR1 MNHEY, CDR2 SVGAGI. The CDR3 region is CASTLLSAGNTIYF. Written as DNA, the CDR3 is TGTGCCAGCACCCTACTGTCTGCTGGAAACACCATATATTTT.

Comment on this clonotype: A read error may produce the germline difference seen at one junction end. The chain employs TRBV18 and TRBJ2-7; D remains unclear. Germline CDR1 KGHSH, CDR2 LQKENI. The CDR3 contains 14 residues. CDR3 region: CASSPPATIETQYF. CDR3 nucleotide sequence: TGTGCCAGCTCCCCACCAGCTACTATAGAAACCCAGTACTTC.

A word on this clonotype: Germline and junction disagree at one end, which may indicate a read error. The rearrangement uses TRBV7-2 and TRBJ2-3, with a weak D call TRBD1 (6 bases). This CDR3 region has 16 residues. Germline loops: CDR1 SGHTA, CDR2 FQGNSA. The CDR3 nucleotides are TGTGCCAGCAGCTTAATGGGGGCCCGGAGCACGGATACGCAGTATTTT. Encoded protein: CASSLMGARSTDTQYF. Together with reference TRBV7-2 and TRBJ2-3, the CDR3 gives the full variable domain: GAGVSQSPSNKVTEKGKDVELRCDPISGHTALYWYRQSLGQGLEFLIYFQGNSAPDKSGLPSDRFSAERTGGSVSTLTIQRTQQEDSAVYLCASSLMGARSTDTQYFGPGTRLTVL.

V is TRBV7-2 and J is TRBJ2-3; TRBD1 is a possible D gene (6 bases). The CDR3 runs to 16 residues. Germline V lookup: CDR1 SGHTA, CDR2 FQGNSA. Trimming took 5 bases from V and 1 from J, leaving 16 bases between them. The CDR3 sequence: CASSTKTGSGTDTQYF. Written as DNA, the CDR3 is TGTGCCAGCAGCACCAAGACAGGATCCGGCACAGATACGCAGTATTTT.

At least ten counts were recorded for this clonotype. V gene TRBV12-3 or TRBV12-4 combines with J gene TRBJ1-5; no definite D call. V lost 2 bases, J lost 3 bases, and 5 bases lay in between. The CDR3 covers 13 residues. The CDR3 spells CASSLLANQPQHF. In DNA, the CDR3 is TGTGCCAGCAGTTTATTGGCCAATCAGCCCCAGCATTTT.

There are many counts of this clonotype. V is TRBV20-1 and J is TRBJ2-4; 8 bases line up with TRBD1. The CDR3 sequence is 13 residues long. J was trimmed by 7 bases and V by 6 bases; bases with no gene match: 8. CDR1 is DFQATT and CDR2 is SNEGSKA in the germline V gene (reference sequence). In DNA form, the CDR3 reads TGCAGTGCCCGGGGCAGGGGGCTTAACATTCAGTACTTC. It specifies CSARGRGLNIQYF.

This clonotype was found many times. The chain joins TRBV12-3 or TRBV12-4 to TRBJ2-3, with unresolved D. The CDR3 has 12 residues. V dropped 6 bases and J dropped 4 bases, with 8 bases sitting between them. The CDR3 DNA sequence: TGTGCCAGCAGCTTAATCGCAGATACGCAGTATTTT. It encodes CASSLIADTQYF.

V gene TRBV6-5 combines with J gene TRBJ2-1; 8 positions match TRBD1. The CDR3 sequence is 12 residues long. Germline V CDR1 and CDR2: MNHEY, SVGAGI. Trimming at V came to 8 bases and at J to 13 bases, leaving 10 bases not matched to a gene. The CDR3 nucleotides are TGTGCCAGCCGGACAGGGCCAGAGACCCAGTTCTTC. The encoded protein is CASRTGPETQFF.